This record looks at one TCR beta chain sequence and its context. Negatively enriched CD4+ T cells were divided by CD45RA into naive and memory. These data originate in a study of shared clonotypes between healthy human individuals. The deep-level immunoSEQ assay was used. Method: immunoSEQ multiplex PCR; TCRdb's copy keeps in-frame clones and lacks some. This sample has under 1,900,000 clones, with around 98.5% found just once. CDR1 is SGHTA and CDR2 is FQGNSA in the germline V gene. The CDR3 is 16 residues long. J lost 4 bases, V lost 5 bases, and 6 bases had no gene match. The sequenced sample consisted of naive CD4+ T cells sorted from blood. The subset is: CD45RA+ positively selected. This chain links TRBV7-2 with TRBJ2-1; 12 bases map to TRBD2. This clonotype was sampled from a man aged 25 to 45 in good health. CDR3 amino acids: CASSLWTSGAYNEQFF. CDR3 DNA: TGTGCCAGCAGCCTCTGGACTAGCGGGGCTTACAATGAGCAGTTCTTC.